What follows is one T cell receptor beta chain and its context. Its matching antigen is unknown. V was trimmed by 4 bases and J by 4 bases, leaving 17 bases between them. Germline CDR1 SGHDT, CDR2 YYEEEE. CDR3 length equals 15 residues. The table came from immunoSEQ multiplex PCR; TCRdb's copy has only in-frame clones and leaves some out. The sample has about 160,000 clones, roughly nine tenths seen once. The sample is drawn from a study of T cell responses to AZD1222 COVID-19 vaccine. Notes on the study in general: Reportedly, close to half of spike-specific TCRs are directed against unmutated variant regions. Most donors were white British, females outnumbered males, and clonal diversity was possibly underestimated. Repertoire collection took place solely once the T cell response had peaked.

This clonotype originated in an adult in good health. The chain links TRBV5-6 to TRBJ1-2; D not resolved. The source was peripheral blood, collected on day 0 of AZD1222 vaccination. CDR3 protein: CASSPVVGSGYGYTF. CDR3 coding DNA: TGTGCCAGCAGCCCTGTTGTTGGCTCTGGCTATGGCTACACCTTC.